This record concerns one TCR beta chain sequence. This record comes from a study of blood T cell repertoires in COVID-19. This CDR3 has 16 residues. Trimming at V came to 4 bases and at J to 1 base, leaving 8 bases not matched to a gene. Germline V gene data show CDR1 as LNHDA and CDR2 as SQIVND (reference sequence). Assay: immunoSEQ multiplex PCR; the TCRdb copy retains only in-frame clones and omits some. Found here are about 180,000 clones, around 86% of them singletons; the top ten hold 6.5% to 8.5%. The rearrangement joins TRBV19 to TRBJ2-7; 9 bases agree with TRBD1. The source material was peripheral blood. The receptor was derived from a woman in her 70s with COVID-19, enrolled during active disease. The CDR3 coding sequence is TGTGCCAGTAGTACCCGTAGGACAGGGGCGTCCTACGAGCAGTACTTC. Its translation: CASSTRRTGASYEQYF. Supplemented by reference TRBV19 and TRBJ2-7, the full variable domain reads DGGITQSPKYLFRKEGQNVTLSCEQNLNHDAMYWYRQDPGQGLRLIYYSQIVNDFQKGDIAEGYSVSREKKESFPLTVTSAQKNPTAFYLCASSTRRTGASYEQYFGPGTRLTVT.